This T cell receptor (beta chain) was obtained from a study of cytomegalovirus exposure and HLA in healthy donors. The CDR3 consists of 15 residues. Per the germline V gene, CDR1 is MDHEN and CDR2 is SYDVKM. The V end lost 3 bases, the J end lost 0 bases, and 8 bases lay between the germline ends. Overall study findings and caveats: According to a later analysis, donors in an Asian-associated ancestry cluster reportedly had fewer N-insertions than the approximately 670-donor mean. A later analysis associated approximately 17,000 TCR beta sequences with HLA alleles at a 0.05 false discovery rate.

This clone was counted a few times. Its antigen is undetermined. PCR involved 60 Vbeta and 13 Jbeta primers. Clones were sequenced by immunoSEQ multiplex PCR, and TCRdb holds only the in-frame ones, with some missing. The data contain some 170,000 clones, about 75% of them singletons. Sequencing was performed on PBMCs. The receptor comes from a man aged 18 to 29 in good health and CMV-seropositive. J is TRBJ2-2 and V is TRBV28; possibly TRBD2 for D (5 bases). In DNA, the CDR3 is TGTGCCAGCAGTTTGAGCGGTACGAACACCGGGGAGCTGTTTTTT. As protein: CASSLSGTNTGELFF.